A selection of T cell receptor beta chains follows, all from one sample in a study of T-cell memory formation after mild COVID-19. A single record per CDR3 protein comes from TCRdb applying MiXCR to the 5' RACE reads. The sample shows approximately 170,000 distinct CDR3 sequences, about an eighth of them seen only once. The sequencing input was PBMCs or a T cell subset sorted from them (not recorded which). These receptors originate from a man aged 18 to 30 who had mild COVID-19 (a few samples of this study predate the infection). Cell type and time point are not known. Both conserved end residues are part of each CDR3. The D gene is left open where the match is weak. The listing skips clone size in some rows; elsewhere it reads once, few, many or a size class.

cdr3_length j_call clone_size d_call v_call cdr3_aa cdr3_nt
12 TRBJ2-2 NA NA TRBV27 CASSLRDGELFF TGTGCCAGCAGTTTAAGAGACGGGGAGCTGTTTTTT
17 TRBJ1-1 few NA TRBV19 CASNGVSDPLMNTEAFF TGTGCCAGTAACGGGGTTTCGGACCCTTTAATGAACACTGAAGCTTTCTTT
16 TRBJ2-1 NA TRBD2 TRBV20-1 CSAGLLAGGTYNEQFF TGCAGTGCTGGCCTCCTTGCGGGGGGTACCTACAATGAGCAGTTCTTC
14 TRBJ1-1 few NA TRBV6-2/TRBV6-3 CASSSYRDSTEAFF TGTGCCAGCAGTTCCTACAGGGATAGCACTGAAGCTTTCTTT
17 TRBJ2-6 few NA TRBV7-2 CASSLAPVGSGANVLTF TGTGCCAGCAGCTTAGCGCCGGTCGGCTCTGGGGCCAACGTCCTGACTTTC
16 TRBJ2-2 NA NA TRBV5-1 CASGYSGTALTGELFF TGCGCCAGCGGGTACTCCGGGACTGCCCTCACCGGGGAGCTGTTTTTT
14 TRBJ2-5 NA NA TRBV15 CATSGRAGTETQYF TGTGCCACCAGCGGCCGGGCCGGAACAGAGACCCAGTACTTC
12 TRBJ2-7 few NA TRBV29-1 CSVDGGSYEQYF TGCAGCGTTGACGGGGGTTCCTACGAGCAGTACTTC
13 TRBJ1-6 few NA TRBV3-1 CASSRFKDSPLHF TGTGCCAGCAGTCGTTTTAAGGATTCACCCCTCCACTTT
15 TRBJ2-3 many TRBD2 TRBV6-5 CASSRLAGGTDTQYF TGTGCCAGCAGTAGACTAGCGGGGGGCACAGATACGCAGTATTTT
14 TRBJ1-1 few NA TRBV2 CASSPTGGGSEAFF TGTGCCAGCAGTCCGACAGGAGGGGGGAGTGAAGCTTTCTTT
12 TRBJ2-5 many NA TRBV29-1 CSVTQGRETQYF TGCAGCGTTACACAGGGTCGGGAGACCCAGTACTTC
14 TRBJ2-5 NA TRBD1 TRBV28 CASRPQGMTETQYF TGTGCCAGCAGACCACAGGGGATGACAGAGACCCAGTACTTC
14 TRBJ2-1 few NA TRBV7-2 CASSLSVSHNEQFF TGTGCCAGCAGCTTATCTGTCAGCCACAATGAGCAGTTCTTC
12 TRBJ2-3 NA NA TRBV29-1 CSVTTRTDTQYF TGCAGCGTTACAACCCGCACAGATACGCAGTATTTT
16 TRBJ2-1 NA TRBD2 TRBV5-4 CASSPRLAGSYNEQFF TGTGCCAGCAGTCCCCGACTAGCGGGGTCCTACAATGAGCAGTTCTTC
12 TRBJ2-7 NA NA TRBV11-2 CASSLSRDKKYF TGTGCCAGCAGCCTCTCCCGGGACAAGAAGTACTTC
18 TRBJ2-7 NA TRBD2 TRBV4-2 CASSQAWTSGSPGYEQYF TGTGCCAGCAGCCAAGCGTGGACTAGCGGTTCCCCAGGTTACGAGCAGTACTTC
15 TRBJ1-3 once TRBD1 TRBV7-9 CASRAGQGAGNTIYF TGTGCCAGCAGGGCTGGACAGGGAGCAGGAAACACCATATATTTT
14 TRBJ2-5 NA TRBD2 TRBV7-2 CASSQNSGKETQYF TGTGCCAGCAGCCAAAATAGCGGGAAAGAGACCCAGTACTTC
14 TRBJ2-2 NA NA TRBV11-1 CASSLRELTGELFF TGTGCCAGCAGCTTACGGGAACTCACCGGGGAGCTGTTTTTT
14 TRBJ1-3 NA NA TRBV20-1 CSARDDRGGNTIYF TGCAGTGCTAGAGACGACAGAGGAGGAAACACCATATATTTT
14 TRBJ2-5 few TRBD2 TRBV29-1 CSVAGRGSRETQYF TGCAGCGTTGCCGGGCGGGGGTCGAGAGAGACCCAGTACTTC
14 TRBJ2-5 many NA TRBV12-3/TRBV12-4 CASSSLNRQETQYF TGTGCCAGCAGTTCCTTGAACAGACAAGAGACCCAGTACTTC
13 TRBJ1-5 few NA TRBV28 CASSPGGSRPQHF TGTGCCAGCAGCCCGGGGGGGAGCAGGCCCCAGCATTTT
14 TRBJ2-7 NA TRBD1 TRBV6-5 CASSRDRVGYEQYF TGTGCCAGCAGTCGGGACAGGGTAGGCTACGAGCAGTACTTC
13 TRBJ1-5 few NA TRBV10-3 CAISRQEDQPQHF TGTGCCATCAGCCGACAGGAGGATCAGCCCCAGCATTTT
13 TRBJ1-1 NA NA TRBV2 CASQVIMNTEAFF TGTGCCAGCCAAGTTATTATGAACACTGAAGCTTTCTTT
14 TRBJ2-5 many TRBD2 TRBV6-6 CASSWGGAQETQYF TGTGCCAGCAGTTGGGGGGGAGCTCAAGAGACCCAGTACTTC
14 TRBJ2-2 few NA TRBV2 CASSERGNTGELFF TGTGCCAGCAGTGAAAGGGGGAACACCGGGGAGCTGTTTTTT
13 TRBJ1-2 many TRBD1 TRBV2 CASSPDRDYGYTF TGTGCCAGCAGTCCTGACAGGGACTATGGCTACACCTTC
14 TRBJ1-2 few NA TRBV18 CASSPLDRYYGYTF TGTGCCAGCTCACCACTCGACAGATACTATGGCTACACCTTC
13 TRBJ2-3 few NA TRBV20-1 CSPQDLSTDTQYF TGCAGTCCGCAGGATTTGAGCACAGATACGCAGTATTTT
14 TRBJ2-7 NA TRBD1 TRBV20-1 CSARTSTGNGEQYF TGCAGTGCTAGAACCTCGACAGGGAATGGAGAGCAGTACTTC
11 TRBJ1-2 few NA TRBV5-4 CASSLGAGYTF TGTGCCAGCAGCTTGGGTGCTGGCTACACCTTC
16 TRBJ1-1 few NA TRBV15 CATSRDLFWGLTEAFF TGTGCCACCAGCAGAGATCTCTTCTGGGGGCTGACTGAAGCTTTCTTT
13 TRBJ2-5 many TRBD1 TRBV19 CASSPDRAETQYF TGTGCCAGTAGCCCGGACAGGGCAGAGACCCAGTACTTC
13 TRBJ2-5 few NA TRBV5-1 CASSLIPGETQYF TGCGCCAGCAGCTTGATTCCCGGAGAGACCCAGTACTTC
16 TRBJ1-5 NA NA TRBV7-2 CASSAPNSKGDQPQHF TGTGCCAGCAGCGCGCCTAATTCGAAGGGGGATCAGCCCCAGCATTTT
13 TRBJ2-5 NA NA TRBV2 CASSVRKAETQYF TGTGCCAGCAGCGTGCGGAAGGCAGAGACCCAGTACTTC
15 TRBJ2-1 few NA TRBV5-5 CASRYGTDSYNEQFF TGTGCCAGCAGATACGGGACCGATTCCTACAATGAGCAGTTCTTC
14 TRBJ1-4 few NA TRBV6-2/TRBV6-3 CASCTQSSNEKLFF TGTGCCAGCTGCACGCAGTCATCTAATGAAAAACTGTTTTTT